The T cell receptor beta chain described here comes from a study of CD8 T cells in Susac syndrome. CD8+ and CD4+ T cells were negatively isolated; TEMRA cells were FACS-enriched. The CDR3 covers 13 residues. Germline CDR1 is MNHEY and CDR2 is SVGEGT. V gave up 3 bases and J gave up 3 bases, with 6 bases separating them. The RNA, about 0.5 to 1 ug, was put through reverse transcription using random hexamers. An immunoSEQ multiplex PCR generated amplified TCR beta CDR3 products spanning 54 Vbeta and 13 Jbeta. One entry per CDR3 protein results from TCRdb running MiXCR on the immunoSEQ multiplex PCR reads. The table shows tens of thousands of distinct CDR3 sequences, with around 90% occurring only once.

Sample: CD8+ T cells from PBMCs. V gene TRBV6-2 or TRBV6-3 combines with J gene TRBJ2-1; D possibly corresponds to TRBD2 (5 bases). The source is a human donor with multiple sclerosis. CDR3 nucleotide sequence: TGTGCCAGCAGTTATAGCGACTACAATGAGCAGTTCTTC. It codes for CASSYSDYNEQFF.